These T cell receptor beta chains were read from a single sample in a study of control samples from healthy donors and cancer patients. Here immunoSEQ multiplex PCR was the method, and the copy in TCRdb shows in-frame clones only, minus some. The repertoire holds 70,000 to 100,000 clones, with 91% as singletons. Sequenced material: blood. Receptors originate from a man between 50 and 59 years old in good health. Both conserved end residues are part of each CDR3. A D gene is named only where the DNA matches it firmly. Clone size is stated in some rows and not others, as once, few, many or a class when expanded.

>NA|TRBJ1-1|TRBV14|TRBD1|14
TGTGCCAGCAGCCCGAGCGACAGGGCTTCTGAAGCTTTCTTT
CASSPSDRASEAFF
>NA|TRBJ2-3|TRBV3-1/TRBV3-2|TRBD2|17
TGTGCCAGCAGCCAAGCGGGACTAGCGGGGGGTAGCGATACGCAGTATTTT
CASSQAGLAGGSDTQYF
>NA|TRBJ1-1|TRBV3-1/TRBV3-2|NA|14
TGTGCCAGCAGCCTAGGGGCACAGAACACTGAAGCTTTCTTT
CASSLGAQNTEAFF
>NA|TRBJ1-4|TRBV19|NA|15
TGTGCCAGTAGTATCATAGGTGGGACGGAAGAAAAACTGTTTTTT
CASSIIGGTEEKLFF
>NA|TRBJ1-5|TRBV2|NA|15
TGTGCCAGCAGTGTCCGTGGACAAACCAATCAGCCCCAGCATTTT
CASSVRGQTNQPQHF
>NA|TRBJ2-6|TRBV6-5|NA|13
TGTGCCAGCAAGAGCTCTGGGGCCAACGTCCTGACTTTC
CASKSSGANVLTF
>NA|TRBJ1-5|TRBV6-1|NA|16
TGTGCCAGCAGTGAACCGTCAGCTTATAGCAATCAGCCCCAGCATTTT
CASSEPSAYSNQPQHF
>NA|TRBJ1-2|TRBV4-2|NA|16
TGTGCCAGCAGCCCGGAGATCCGGGAAGCTAACTATGGCTACACCTTC
CASSPEIREANYGYTF
>NA|TRBJ1-4|TRBV5-4|NA|15
TGTGCCAGCAGCTCCCGCGCGGGGTCCGGTGAAAAACTGTTTTTT
CASSSRAGSGEKLFF
>NA|TRBJ2-5|TRBV13|NA|11
TGTGCCAGCGGGGGGGCCGAGACCCAGTACTTC
CASGGAETQYF
>NA|TRBJ2-2|TRBV6-2/TRBV6-3|TRBD1|15
TGTGCCAGCAGTAGAGTCGGGACAGACTCCGGGGAGCTGTTTTTT
CASSRVGTDSGELFF
>once|TRBJ1-1|TRBV27|NA|17
TGTGCCAGCAGTTTTTGGGGGCCCACGGAATCGAACACTGAAGCTTTCTTT
CASSFWGPTESNTEAFF
>NA|TRBJ2-5|TRBV6-5|TRBD2|14
TGTGCCAGCATAAGTAGCGGGGTCCAAGAGACCCAGTACTTC
CASISSGVQETQYF
>NA|TRBJ1-2|TRBV19|NA|15
TGTGCCAGTAGTATAGATCTTGGGACTCCTTATGGCTACACCTTC
CASSIDLGTPYGYTF
>NA|TRBJ1-5|TRBV10-3|TRBD1|14
TGTGCCATCAGAAAAACAGGGGTCGATCAGCCCCAGCATTTT
CAIRKTGVDQPQHF
>NA|TRBJ1-6|TRBV30|TRBD1|14
TGTGCCTGGAGTTTGGGGACAGGGGGTTCACCCCTCCACTTT
CAWSLGTGGSPLHF
>NA|TRBJ2-3|TRBV24-1|TRBD2|21
TGTGCCACCAGTGCTCCCGCCGGGACTAGCGTTGTCCCACACACGAGGGATACGCAGTATTTT
CATSAPAGTSVVPHTRDTQYF
>NA|TRBJ2-7|TRBV19|NA|11
TGTGCCAGCCGCTCTGGGGACGAGCAGTACTTC
CASRSGDEQYF
>NA|TRBJ1-6|TRBV14|NA|13
TGTGCCAGCAGTGGCCTTAGTAGTTCACCCCTCCACTTT
CASSGLSSSPLHF
>once|TRBJ2-5|TRBV18|TRBD1|15
TGTGCCAGCTCACCGTCCACCGGGACAGAAGAGACCCAGTACTTC
CASSPSTGTEETQYF